The sequence of this T cell receptor beta chain was determined in a study of blood T cell repertoires in COVID-19. Across the whole study: Spain, Italy and the United States supplied samples that represented acute and convalescent COVID-19. T cells, B-cell-depleted T cells, or PBMCs supplied cDNA or gDNA.

TCRdb keeps only in-frame clones here, not all; method: immunoSEQ multiplex PCR. The sample lists 150,000 to 200,000 clones; approximately 89% were seen once. Trimming at V came to 1 base and at J to 1 base, leaving 3 bases not matched to a gene. The CDR3 contains 16 residues. Germline CDR1 is LNHDA and CDR2 is SQIVND (reference sequence). Sequencing was performed on peripheral blood. The TCR comes from a woman aged 60-75 years with acute or convalescent COVID-19. The gene calls are TRBV19 and TRBJ2-2; 7 bases line up with TRBD1. This CDR3 reads CASSIGWTGNTGELFF. CDR3 nucleotides: TGTGCCAGTAGTATAGGATGGACAGGGAACACCGGGGAGCTGTTTTTT.